The following is a T cell receptor beta chain sequence with its context. Antigen specificity is unknown. This sample is part of a study of T cell responses to AZD1222 COVID-19 vaccine. Study conclusions and caveats: Females made up more of the donors, who were largely white British, and clonal diversity may have come out too low. Spike-specific TCR repertoires showed rising breadth and depth after two AZD1222 doses. Within unmutated variant regions lay the reported targets of nearly half of spike-specific TCRs. Spike was spanned by vaccine-associated CD4 TCRs, with dominance at 160-218 and 743-854.

Method: immunoSEQ multiplex PCR; TCRdb's copy keeps in-frame clones and lacks some. The data contain some 84,000 clones, approximately 83% of them seen just once; the ten biggest clones take up roughly an eighth. The CDR3 loop spans 13 amino acids. Deletions cut 6 bases from V and 4 bases from J, with 12 bases between. Sequences were derived from peripheral blood, sampled 28 days after the second AZD1222 dose. The rearrangement links TRBV12-3 or TRBV12-4 to TRBJ1-2; the D gene is possibly TRBD1 (6 bases). The receptor's source is an adult who received the AZD1222 COVID-19 vaccine. As DNA, the CDR3 is TGTGCCAGCAGCATGGGACACTCCTATGGCTACACCTTC. It encodes CASSMGHSYGYTF.